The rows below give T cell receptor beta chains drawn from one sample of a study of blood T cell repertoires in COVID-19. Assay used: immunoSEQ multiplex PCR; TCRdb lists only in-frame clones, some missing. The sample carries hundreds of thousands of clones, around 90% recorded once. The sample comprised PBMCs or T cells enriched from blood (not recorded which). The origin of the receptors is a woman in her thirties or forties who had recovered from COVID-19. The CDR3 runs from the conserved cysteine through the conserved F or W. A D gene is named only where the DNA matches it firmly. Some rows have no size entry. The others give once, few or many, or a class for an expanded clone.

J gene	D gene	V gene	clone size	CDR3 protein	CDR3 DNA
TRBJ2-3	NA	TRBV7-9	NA	CASSTYTDTQYF	TGTGCCAGCAGCACATACACAGATACGCAGTATTTT
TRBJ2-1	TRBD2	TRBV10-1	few	CASSEGLALNYNEQFF	TGCGCCAGCAGTGAGGGACTAGCCCTAAATTACAATGAGCAGTTCTTC
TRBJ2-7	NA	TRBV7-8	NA	CASNYNDRIGEQYF	TGTGCCAGCAACTACAATGACAGAATCGGCGAGCAGTACTTC
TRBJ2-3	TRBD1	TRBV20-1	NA	CSASPLDRVADTQYF	TGCAGTGCTAGTCCTCTGGACAGGGTTGCAGATACGCAGTATTTT
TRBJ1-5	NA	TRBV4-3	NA	CASSRQVNQPQHF	TGCGCCAGCAGTAGACAGGTTAATCAGCCCCAGCATTTT
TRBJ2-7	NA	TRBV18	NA	CASSPLDFPGTYEQYF	TGTGCCAGCTCACCCCTGGACTTCCCGGGAACCTACGAGCAGTACTTC
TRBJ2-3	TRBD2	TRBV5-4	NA	CASRPGTKSTDTQYF	TGTGCCAGCAGGCCCGGGACTAAGAGCACAGATACGCAGTATTTT
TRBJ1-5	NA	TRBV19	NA	CASSIARVSYGQPQHF	TGTGCCAGTAGTATAGCGAGGGTTTCTTACGGACAGCCCCAGCATTTT
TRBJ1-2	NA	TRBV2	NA	CASSEQARLRGREGYTF	TGTGCCAGCAGTGAACAGGCCCGCCTTCGAGGACGGGAAGGCTACACCTTC
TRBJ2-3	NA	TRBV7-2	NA	CASSSRRASTDTQYF	TGTGCCAGCAGCTCTCGGAGGGCTAGCACAGATACGCAGTATTTT
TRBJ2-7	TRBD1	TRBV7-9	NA	CASSLSGTVAMEQYF	TGTGCCAGCAGCTTATCCGGGACAGTGGCTATGGAGCAGTACTTC
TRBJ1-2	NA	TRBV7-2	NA	CASSPKGVYGYTF	TGTGCCAGCAGCCCAAAGGGGGTCTATGGCTACACCTTC
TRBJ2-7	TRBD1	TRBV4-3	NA	CASSQDRDRANEQYF	TGCGCCAGCAGCCAAGATCGGGACAGGGCAAACGAGCAGTACTTC
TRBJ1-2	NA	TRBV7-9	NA	CASSLSATYGYTF	TGTGCCAGCAGCTTATCCGCTACCTATGGCTACACCTTC
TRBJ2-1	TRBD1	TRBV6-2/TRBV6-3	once	CASSNDRGNNEQFF	TGTGCCAGCAGTAACGACAGGGGTAATAATGAGCAGTTCTTC
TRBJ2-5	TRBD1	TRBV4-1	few	CASSQAEGQQETQYF	TGCGCCAGCAGCCAAGCCGAGGGACAGCAAGAGACCCAGTACTTC
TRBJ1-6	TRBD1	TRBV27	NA	CASSPGTGQMYSPLHF	TGTGCCAGCAGTCCAGGGACAGGGCAAATGTATTCACCCCTCCACTTT
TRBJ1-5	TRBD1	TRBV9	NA	CASSVGAGGQPQHF	TGTGCCAGCAGCGTAGGGGCAGGGGGTCAGCCCCAGCATTTT
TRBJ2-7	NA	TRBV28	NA	CASSRPGLSYEQYF	TGTGCCAGCAGCAGACCGGGACTCAGCTACGAGCAGTACTTC
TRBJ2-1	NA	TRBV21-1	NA	CASIQTSGRDEPLNNEQFF	TGTGCCAGCATACAGACTAGCGGGAGAGATGAGCCCCTCAACAATGAGCAGTTCTTC
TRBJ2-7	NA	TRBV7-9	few	CASSLLVSSYEQYF	TGTGCCAGCAGCTTATTGGTCAGCTCCTACGAGCAGTACTTC
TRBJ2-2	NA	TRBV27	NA	CASSLLRTARTGELFF	TGTGCCAGCAGTTTGCTCCGGACAGCGAGGACCGGGGAGCTGTTTTTT
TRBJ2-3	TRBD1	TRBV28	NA	CASTPRGTGSTDTQYF	TGTGCCAGCACACCCCGCGGGACAGGGAGCACAGATACGCAGTATTTT
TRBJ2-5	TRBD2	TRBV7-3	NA	CASRSPLETSVQETQYF	TGTGCCAGCAGATCCCCCCTCGAGACTAGCGTACAAGAGACCCAGTACTTC
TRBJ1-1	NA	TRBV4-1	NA	CASSQDRVAEAFF	TGCGCCAGCAGCCAAGATCGAGTCGCTGAAGCTTTCTTT
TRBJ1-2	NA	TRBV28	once	CASSRANYGYTF	TGTGCCAGCAGCAGGGCTAACTATGGCTACACCTTC
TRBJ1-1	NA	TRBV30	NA	CACPGGSGGTEAFF	TGTGCCTGCCCCGGCGGCAGCGGGGGGACTGAAGCTTTCTTT
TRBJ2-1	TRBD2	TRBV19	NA	CASSIEGTSVDEQFF	TGTGCCAGTAGTATAGAGGGGACTAGCGTGGATGAGCAGTTCTTC
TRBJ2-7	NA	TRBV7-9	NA	CASSFQPGRGEQYF	TGTGCCAGCAGCTTTCAGCCCGGGAGAGGGGAGCAGTACTTC
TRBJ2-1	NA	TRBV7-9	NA	CASSPSTSFNEQFF	TGTGCCAGCAGTCCCTCAACTAGCTTCAATGAGCAGTTCTTC
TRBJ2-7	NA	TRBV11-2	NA	CASSLVVATYEQYF	TGTGCCAGCAGCTTAGTTGTGGCCACCTACGAGCAGTACTTC
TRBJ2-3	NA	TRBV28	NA	CASTTPAGADTQYF	TGTGCCAGCACAACACCTGCTGGGGCTGATACGCAGTATTTT
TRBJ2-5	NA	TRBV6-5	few	CASSYGSGVTETQYF	TGTGCCAGCAGTTACGGGTCGGGAGTCACGGAGACCCAGTACTTC
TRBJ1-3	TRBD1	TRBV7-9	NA	CASSETGRNSGNTIYF	TGTGCCAGCAGCGAGACAGGGAGGAACTCTGGAAACACCATATATTTT
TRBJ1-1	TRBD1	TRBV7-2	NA	CASSLMGQANTEAFF	TGTGCCAGCAGCTTAATGGGACAGGCGAACACTGAAGCTTTCTTT
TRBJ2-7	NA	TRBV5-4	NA	CASSLSGIYEQYF	TGTGCCAGCAGCCTGTCGGGGATCTACGAGCAGTACTTC
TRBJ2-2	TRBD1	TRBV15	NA	CATSFRQGRAGELFF	TGTGCCACCAGCTTTCGACAGGGAAGGGCCGGGGAGCTGTTTTTT
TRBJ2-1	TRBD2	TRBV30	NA	CAWSVTSGRREQFF	TGTGCCTGGAGTGTCACTAGCGGGAGAAGAGAGCAGTTCTTC
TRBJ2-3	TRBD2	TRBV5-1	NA	CASSYGLAGVLTDTQYF	TGCGCCAGCAGTTACGGACTAGCGGGAGTACTCACAGATACGCAGTATTTT
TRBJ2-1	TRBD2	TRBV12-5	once	CASGQAGYNEQFF	TGTGCTAGTGGCCAAGCGGGATACAATGAGCAGTTCTTC
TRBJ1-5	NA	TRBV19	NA	CASRGGAGNQPQHF	TGTGCCAGTAGAGGAGGGGCCGGCAATCAGCCCCAGCATTTT
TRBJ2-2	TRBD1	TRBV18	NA	CASSPGTGVSGELFF	TGTGCCAGCTCACCGGGGACAGGGGTGTCCGGGGAGCTGTTTTTT
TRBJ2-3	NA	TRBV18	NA	CASSPAAVGLDTQYF	TGTGCCAGCTCACCAGCGGCGGTGGGGCTTGATACGCAGTATTTT
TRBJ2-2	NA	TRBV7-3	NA	CASSLLGVAGTGELFF	TGTGCCAGCAGCTTACTCGGGGTAGCCGGCACCGGGGAGCTGTTTTTT
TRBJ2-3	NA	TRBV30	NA	CAWSLALDTQYF	TGTGCCTGGAGTTTAGCTTTGGATACGCAGTATTTT
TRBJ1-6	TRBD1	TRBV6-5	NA	CASSYDRGPSPLHF	TGTGCCAGCAGTTACGACAGGGGGCCCTCACCCCTCCACTTT
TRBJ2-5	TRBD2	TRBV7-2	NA	CASSLVAGGLQETQYF	TGTGCCAGCAGCTTAGTAGCGGGAGGGTTACAAGAGACCCAGTACTTC
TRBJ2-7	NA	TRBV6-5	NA	CAISARVGAGYEQYF	TGTGCCATCTCCGCGCGGGTAGGGGCGGGGTACGAGCAGTACTTC
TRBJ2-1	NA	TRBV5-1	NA	CASSLWAGSSYNEQFF	TGCGCCAGCAGCTTGTGGGCGGGGAGCTCCTACAATGAGCAGTTCTTC
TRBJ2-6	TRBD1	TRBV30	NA	CAWSGQGTGANVLTF	TGTGCCTGGAGTGGACAGGGGACTGGGGCCAACGTCCTGACTTTC
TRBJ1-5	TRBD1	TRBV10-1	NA	CASSGSIYWDRGLAVGNQPQHF	TGCGCCAGCAGTGGATCAATATATTGGGACAGGGGCTTAGCAGTTGGCAATCAGCCCCAGCATTTT
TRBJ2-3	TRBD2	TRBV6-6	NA	CASRLAGAGTDTQYF	TGTGCCAGCAGATTAGCGGGAGCGGGCACAGATACGCAGTATTTT
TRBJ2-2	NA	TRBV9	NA	CASSNRDTSYTGELFF	TGTGCCAGCAGCAACCGGGACACCTCGTACACCGGGGAGCTGTTTTTT
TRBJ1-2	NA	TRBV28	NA	CASRTPSGDRGYGYTF	TGTGCCAGCAGAACTCCCTCAGGGGATCGGGGCTATGGCTACACCTTC